The next 3 T cell receptor beta chains were all read from a single sample in a study of cytomegalovirus exposure and HLA in healthy donors. With 60 Vbeta and 13 Jbeta primers, the PCR was carried out. Produced via immunoSEQ multiplex PCR; TCRdb's table is partial and in-frame only. This repertoire shows around 120,000 clones, 80% found once; its top ten account for around 9.5%. Sequenced material: PBMCs. These receptors were obtained from a female donor in good health and CMV-seropositive.

The chain couples TRBV19 to TRBJ2-2; 10 bases fit TRBD2. CDR3 length equals 16 residues. CDR1 is LNHDA, CDR2 SQIVND, per germline (reference sequence). V lost 3 bases, J lost 4 bases, and 5 bases stayed unmatched. CDR3 loop: CASSIALAGATGELFF. The CDR3 region has the DNA TGTGCCAGTAGTATCGCCCTAGCGGGGGCCACCGGGGAGCTGTTTTTT. Full variable domain (rest looked up from reference TRBV19 and TRBJ2-2): DGGITQSPKYLFRKEGQNVTLSCEQNLNHDAMYWYRQDPGQGLRLIYYSQIVNDFQKGDIAEGYSVSREKKESFPLTVTSAQKNPTAFYLCASSIALAGATGELFFGEGSRLTVL.

The V gene is TRBV5-4, the J gene TRBJ1-6; possibly TRBD1 for D (6 bases). The CDR3 is 14 residues long. Germline CDR1 SGHNT, CDR2 YYREEE (reference sequence). Trimming took 1 base from V and 10 from J, leaving 12 bases between them. CDR3 sequence reads: CASSLRAGESPLHF. CDR3 nucleotide sequence: TGTGCCAGCAGCTTGCGGGCAGGGGAATCACCCCTCCACTTT.

This chain uses TRBV30 with TRBJ1-1; D is unclear. The ends were cut back, 0 bases at V and 1 base at J, with 6 bases in the middle. Germline loops: CDR1 GTSNPN, CDR2 SVGIG (reference sequence). The CDR3 consists of 13 residues. This CDR3 reads CAWSVDTNTEAFF. The CDR3 bases are TGTGCCTGGAGTGTCGACACGAACACTGAAGCTTTCTTT. Based on the CDR3 plus reference TRBV30 and TRBJ1-1, the full variable domain is SQTIHQWPATLVQPVGSPLSLECTVEGTSNPNLYWYRQAAGRGLQLLFYSVGIGQISSEVPQNLSASRPQDRQFILSSKKLLLSDSGFYLCAWSVDTNTEAFFGQGTRLTVV.